Below are 28 T cell receptor beta chains sequenced from a single sample in a study of CD8+CD57+ T cells in acquired aplastic anemia. The patients chosen for sequencing had shown expansion of CD8+CD57+ cells (detected by flow cytometry). Using genomic DNA as the template, TCR beta VDJ and CDR3 profiling was carried out. Via MiXCR, TCRdb re-called the reads, giving one row per CDR3 protein. The data show about 160,000 distinct CDR3 sequences, with 45% to 55% seen just once and 2.5% to 3% held by the top ten. Sequencing input: sorted CD4+, CD8+, or CD8+CD57+ T cells (not recorded which) from PBMCs. These receptors were collected from a human donor with aplastic anemia.

The chain couples TRBV5-1 to TRBJ2-7, with D tentatively TRBD2 (6 bases). CDR3 size: 14 residues. Germline V gene data show CDR1 as SGHRS and CDR2 as YFSETQ. Trimming took 0 bases from V and 6 from J, leaving 13 bases between them. The CDR3 protein is CASSLAGAEGEQYF. The CDR3 bases are TGCGCCAGCAGCTTGGCCGGGGCGGAGGGCGAGCAGTACTTC.

This clonotype was seen ten or more times. V gene TRBV29-1 combines with J gene TRBJ2-6; unclear D gene. The V gene lost 6 bases and the J gene lost 0 bases, with 6 bases spanning the gap. Per germline, CDR1 SQVTM and CDR2 ANQGSEA. The CDR3 contains 13 residues. The CDR3 region is CSVTNSGANVLTF. DNA for the CDR3: TGCAGCGTCACAAACTCTGGGGCCAACGTCCTGACTTTC.

This clonotype was seen repeatedly, ten times or more. Because the CDR3 is missing its conserved closing phenylalanine or tryptophan, this is likely a read error. No DNA is shown, since the ends of the CDR3 on it are uncertain; the CDR3 is the one TCRdb lists. The chain carries TRBV6-4 and TRBJ1-4; the table's D call, TRBD1, has no DNA check behind it. Counting both end residues, the CDR3 totals 10 amino acids. The germline V gene encodes CDR1 MRHNA and CDR2 SNTAGT. This CDR3 reads CASRTGTGTK.

The J gene is TRBJ2-5, the V gene TRBV7-6, with a possible D match to TRBD2 (5 bases). The CDR3 extends over 13 amino acids. The ends were cut back, 5 bases at V and 3 bases at J, with 10 bases in the middle. Looked up from germline, CDR1 is SGHVS and CDR2 is FNYEAQ. The CDR3 reads CASSPRTEETQYF. CDR3 nucleotide sequence: TGTGCCAGCAGCCCAAGGACTGAAGAGACCCAGTACTTC.

The rearrangement joins TRBV12-3 or TRBV12-4 to TRBJ2-2, with TRBD2 as a possible D gene (5 bases). Deletions cut 2 bases from V and 5 bases from J, with 12 bases between. This CDR3 is 15 amino acids long. CDR3 protein: CASSLIAGETGELFF. In DNA form, the CDR3 reads TGTGCCAGCAGTTTAATAGCCGGGGAGACCGGGGAGCTGTTTTTT.

This clonotype was detected only a few times. The J gene is TRBJ1-6, the V gene TRBV7-9, with unresolved D. Germline V gene lookup returns CDR1 SEHNR and CDR2 FQNEAQ (reference sequence). CDR3 length: 13 residues. Trimming removed 1 base at V and 10 bases at J, with 8 bases between. The chain's CDR3 is CASSLGLESPLHF. In DNA, the CDR3 is TGTGCCAGCAGCTTAGGACTTGAGTCACCCCTCCACTTT.

This clonotype occurred many times. V is TRBV11-2 and J is TRBJ1-5; D ambiguous. Looked up from germline, CDR1 is SGHAT and CDR2 is FQNNGV. The CDR3 runs to 11 residues. Trimming took 5 bases from V and 7 from J, leaving 6 bases between them. The CDR3 region is CASSLLQPQHF. The CDR3 bases are TGTGCCAGCAGCCTTCTCCAGCCCCAGCATTTT.

The CDR3 loop is CAISESDGPSYEQYF. The CDR3 DNA reads as TGTGCCATCAGTGAGTCTGATGGACCCTCCTACGAGCAGTACTTC. The rearrangement joins TRBV10-3 to TRBJ2-7; D gene unclear. This CDR3 is built from 15 residues. The V end was cut by 0 bases, the J end by 0 bases, with 9 bases between. Germline assignment: CDR1 ENHRY and CDR2 SYGVKD.

The chain carries TRBV27 and TRBJ1-5, with 12 positions matching TRBD1. The germline gives CDR1 MNHEY, CDR2 SMNVEV (reference sequence). The J segment lost 7 bases and the V segment lost 6 bases, leaving 4 bases of the junction unmatched. CDR3 length: 14 amino acids. The CDR3 loop is CASRGQGAGQPQHF. Written as DNA, the CDR3 is TGTGCCAGCAGGGGACAGGGGGCAGGACAGCCCCAGCATTTT.

The count of this clonotype is one. A much larger clonotype is one base distant, so this may be a read error. V is TRBV3-1 and J is TRBJ1-2; D is possibly TRBD1 (5 bases). This CDR3 contains 13 residues. Germline CDR1 reads LGHDT; CDR2 reads YNNKEL (reference sequence). The ends were cut back, 4 bases at V and 6 bases at J, with 12 bases in the middle. This CDR3 is CASSPGGLNGYTF. Here the CDR3 DNA reads TGTGCCAGCAGCCCCGGGGGACTGAATGGCTACACCTTC.

The V gene is TRBV7-9, the J gene TRBJ1-2; a weak D match, TRBD1 (5 bases). V was pared by 7 bases and J by 6 bases, with 12 bases between. CDR1 SEHNR and CDR2 FQNEAQ come from the germline V gene (reference sequence). CDR3 size: 12 residues. The CDR3 coding sequence is TGTGCCAGCACTCGGGGACGAGATGGCTACACCTTC. Amino acid sequence: CASTRGRDGYTF.

This clonotype was counted many times. The chain carries TRBV7-2 and TRBJ2-7, with TRBD2 matching 11 bases. V lost 0 bases, J lost 6 bases, and 10 bases stayed unmatched. The CDR3 runs 17 residues. The germline gives CDR1 SGHTA, CDR2 FQGNSA. CDR3 bases: TGTGCCAGCAGCTTAGCGGGTGCCGGGACTAGCGGAATCGAGCAGTACTTC. Encoded protein: CASSLAGAGTSGIEQYF.

The chain has TRBV29-1 and TRBJ2-7; D tentatively fits TRBD1 or TRBD2 (5 bases each). This CDR3 has 16 amino acids. Trimming cost V 4 bases and J 5 bases, with 24 bases left between them. Germline-derived CDR1 and CDR2 are SQVTM and ANQGSEA. As DNA, the CDR3 is TGCAGCGTTGGAGTTGCGTGGGGGTCAACCCACCACGAGCAGTACTTC. It encodes CSVGVAWGSTHHEQYF.

V usage is TRBV10-3 and J usage is TRBJ2-7; TRBD2 is a possible D gene (6 bases). Trimming cost V 10 bases and J 2 bases, with 12 bases left between them. CDR3 length: 12 amino acids. The germline V gene has CDR1 ENHRY and CDR2 SYGVKD. This CDR3 is CASGGAAYEQYF. DNA for the CDR3: TGTGCCAGCGGAGGGGCGGCCTACGAGCAGTACTTC.

The chain recombines TRBV6-1 with TRBJ2-5; TRBD1 aligns across 8 bases. The ends lost 9 bases at V and 6 bases at J; junction bases unmatched: 9. The CDR3 runs to 13 residues. CDR1 and CDR2 from the germline V gene are MNHNS and SASEGT. The CDR3: CASRAGGVQTQYF. The CDR3 nucleotides are TGTGCCAGTAGGGCAGGGGGCGTTCAGACCCAGTACTTC.

This clonotype was seen many times. The chain employs TRBV12-3 or TRBV12-4 and TRBJ2-2, with 7 bases identical to TRBD1. After removal of 5 bases from V and 3 bases from J, the junction contained 9 bases not matched to a gene. The CDR3 length is 16 residues. This CDR3 reads CASSPGQVTHTGELFF. The DNA for the CDR3 is TGTGCCAGCAGTCCTGGACAGGTGACACACACCGGGGAGCTGTTTTTT.

In this sample, this clonotype turned up a few times. This sequence joins TRBV2 and TRBJ2-5; D is unclear. This CDR3 comprises 12 residues. Germline CDR1 and CDR2: SNHLY and FYNNEI. Trimming removed 3 bases from V and 7 bases from J, with 9 bases in between. In DNA, the CDR3 is TGTGCCAGCAGTGACAGCTCTTGGACCCAGTACTTC. Amino acid sequence: CASSDSSWTQYF.

This chain joins TRBV10-3 and TRBJ1-5; unclear D gene. V lost 6 bases and J 4 bases, leaving 7 bases between the germline ends. CDR1 ENHRY and CDR2 SYGVKD come from the germline V gene. The CDR3 has 12 amino acids. This chain's CDR3 is CAISPHNQPQHF. The DNA for the CDR3 is TGTGCCATCAGCCCACATAATCAGCCCCAGCATTTT.

The rearrangement uses TRBV15 and TRBJ1-1; perhaps TRBD1 as D (5 bases). Germline assignment: CDR1 LNHNV and CDR2 YYDKDF (reference sequence). This CDR3 contains 17 residues. V was clipped by 3 bases and J by 3 bases, with 20 bases between them. CDR3 residues: CATSRGAGKGKDTEAFF. DNA for the CDR3: TGTGCCACCAGCAGGGGCGCAGGGAAGGGAAAGGACACTGAAGCTTTCTTT.

The rearrangement uses TRBV2 and TRBJ2-5; D possibly matches TRBD1 or TRBD2 (5 bases each). The CDR3 runs 15 residues. Germline assignment: CDR1 SNHLY and CDR2 FYNNEI. The ends were cut back, 6 bases at V and 0 bases at J, with 14 bases in the middle. This CDR3 reads CASSLTREYQETQYF. The CDR3 bases are TGTGCCAGCAGCCTCACCAGGGAGTACCAAGAGACCCAGTACTTC.

This clonotype was seen at least ten times. This chain links TRBV20-1 with TRBJ1-2, with a tentative D call TRBD1 (5 bases). CDR1 is DFQATT and CDR2 is SNEGSKA in the germline V gene (reference sequence). Trimming removed 4 bases from V and 4 bases from J, with 16 bases in between. The CDR3 spans 14 residues. The CDR3 bases are TGCAGTGCTAACGGGGCCCGAGATATCTATGGCTACACCTTC. Protein: CSANGARDIYGYTF.

This clonotype was detected many times. This chain links TRBV6-4 with TRBJ2-7, with D perhaps TRBD1 or TRBD2 (5 bases each). V lost 8 bases and J 4 bases, leaving 24 bases between the germline ends. This CDR3 has 16 residues. Germline CDR1 MRHNA, CDR2 SNTAGT. The CDR3 sequence is CASGTAGRELRYEQYF. CDR3 bases: TGTGCCAGCGGGACGGCGGGCAGGGAACTTCGGTACGAGCAGTACTTC.

In DNA form, the CDR3 reads TGTGCCAGCAGTGAAGGGACATACCGACATGAAGCTTTCTTT. Protein product: CASSEGTYRHEAFF. The J gene is TRBJ1-1, the V gene TRBV2; TRBD1 might be the D (5 bases). This CDR3 region has 14 residues. The ends were cut back, 1 base at V and 7 bases at J, with 13 bases in the middle. Germline CDR1 is SNHLY and CDR2 is FYNNEI.

In this sample, this clonotype turned up many times. V is TRBV7-2 and J is TRBJ2-7; D possibly uses TRBD1 or TRBD2 (6 bases each). V was clipped by 2 bases and J by 2 bases, with 10 bases between them. Germline-derived CDR1 and CDR2 are SGHTA and FQGNSA. This CDR3 is built from 14 residues. CDR3 sequence: CASSLIGGPYEQYF. CDR3 coding DNA: TGTGCCAGCAGCTTAATCGGGGGCCCCTACGAGCAGTACTTC.

This chain connects TRBV10-3 to TRBJ2-7; D not certain. The V gene lost 1 base and the J gene lost 6 bases, with 10 bases spanning the gap. The CDR3 is made up of 13 amino acids. CDR1 is ENHRY, CDR2 SYGVKD, per germline. The CDR3, as DNA: TGTGCCATCAGTGAGTTACCGGGTCTCGAGCAGTACTTC. Amino acid sequence: CAISELPGLEQYF.

To note about this clonotype: In this CDR3 the conserved last residue, phenylalanine or tryptophan, is missing, so a read error is likely. It is unclear where the CDR3 begins or ends on the DNA, so no DNA is shown, and the CDR3 is as TCRdb lists it. The rearrangement uses TRBV19 and TRBJ2-1; the table names TRBD2, a call not compared with the DNA. The CDR3 contains 8 residues when both ends are counted. From germline, CDR1 is LNHDA and CDR2 SQIVND (reference sequence). The CDR3 protein is CASASSGD.

In this sample, this clonotype turned up many times. This chain connects TRBV7-2 to TRBJ1-3; D call uncertain. V lost 5 bases and J 2 bases, leaving 16 bases between the germline ends. The CDR3 covers 16 residues. Germline V gives CDR1 SGHTA, CDR2 FQGNSA. The CDR3, as DNA: TGTGCCAGCAGCCCTCATCAAGGGTCGACTGGAAACACCATATATTTT. Its translation: CASSPHQGSTGNTIYF. Full variable domain (outside the CDR3, taken from reference TRBV7-2 and TRBJ1-3): GAGVSQSPSNKVTEKGKDVELRCDPISGHTALYWYRQSLGQGLEFLIYFQGNSAPDKSGLPSDRFSAERTGGSVSTLTIQRTQQEDSAVYLCASSPHQGSTGNTIYFGEGSWLTVV.

This clonotype was seen repeatedly, ten times or more. The genes are TRBV2 and TRBJ1-2; no definite D call. V gave up 3 bases and J gave up 4 bases, with 9 bases separating them. CDR3 length: 13 residues. Germline CDR1 and CDR2: SNHLY and FYNNEI. Written as DNA, the CDR3 is TGTGCCAGCAGTGATAACGGGATCTATGGCTACACCTTC. This sequence encodes CASSDNGIYGYTF.